Here is one T cell receptor (beta chain) with its context. Its matching antigen is unknown. Per the germline V gene, CDR1 is SGHRS and CDR2 is YFSETQ. The CDR3 covers 15 residues. Trimming shortened V by 1 base and J by 0 bases, and 8 bases separated the two germline ends. The data derive from a study of identical twins. Whole-study findings and limits: Carriage of fewer insertions was seen in abundant cord blood beta clonotypes, whereas memory repertoires showed none.

Using its own MiXCR run on the 5' RACE reads, TCRdb lists one record per CDR3 protein. The data show 1.5 million to 2 million distinct CDR3 sequences, with 32% seen just once and less than 0.35% held by the top ten. The rearrangement uses TRBV5-1 and TRBJ1-5; a weak D match, TRBD1 (5 bases). This receptor was obtained from a newborn girl in good health. Material for sequencing was cord blood. CDR3 DNA: TGCGCCAGCAGCTTGTCAGGACATAGCAATCAGCCCCAGCATTTT. Encoded protein: CASSLSGHSNQPQHF.